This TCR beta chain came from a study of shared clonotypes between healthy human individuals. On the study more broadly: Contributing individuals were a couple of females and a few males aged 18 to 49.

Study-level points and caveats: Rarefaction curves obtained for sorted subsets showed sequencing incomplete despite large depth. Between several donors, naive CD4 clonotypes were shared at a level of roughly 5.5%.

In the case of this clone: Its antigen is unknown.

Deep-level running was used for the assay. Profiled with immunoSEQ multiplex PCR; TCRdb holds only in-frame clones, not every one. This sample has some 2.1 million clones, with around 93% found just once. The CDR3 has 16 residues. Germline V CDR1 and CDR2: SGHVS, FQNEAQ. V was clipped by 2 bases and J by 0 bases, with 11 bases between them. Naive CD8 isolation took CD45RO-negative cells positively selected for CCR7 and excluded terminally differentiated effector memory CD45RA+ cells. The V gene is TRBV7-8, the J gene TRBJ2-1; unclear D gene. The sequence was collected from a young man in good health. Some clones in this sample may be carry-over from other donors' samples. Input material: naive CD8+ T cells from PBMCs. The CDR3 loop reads CASSLFGASSYNEQFF. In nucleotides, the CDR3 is TGTGCCAGCAGCTTATTCGGTGCGAGCTCCTACAATGAGCAGTTCTTC. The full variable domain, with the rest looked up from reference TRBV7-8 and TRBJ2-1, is GAGVSQSPRYKVAKRGQDVALRCDPISGHVSLFWYQQALGQGPEFLTYFQNEAQLDKSGLPSDRFFAERPEGSVSTLKIQRTQQEDSAVYLCASSLFGASSYNEQFFGPGTRLTVL.